This T cell receptor (beta chain) is from a study of OX40 agonist ivuxolimab in advanced cancers. Overall study: Patients with hepatocellular carcinoma, melanoma, renal cell or head and neck cancer made up the dose-escalation patients. Patients achieving partial responses numbered three: one hepatocellular carcinoma case and two cutaneous melanoma cases.

Of note for this clone: The antigen remains undetermined.

Measured with immunoSEQ multiplex PCR; TCRdb has only the in-frame clones, and not every one. The repertoire holds roughly 75,000 clones, with about 89% as singletons. Germline V gene sequence: CDR1 SGHAT, CDR2 FQNNGV. The ends were cut back, 1 base at V and 1 base at J, with 8 bases in the middle. This CDR3 region has 14 residues. Study-wide findings and caveats: At doses 0.1 to 3.0 mg/kg, CD4+ and CD8+ clones expanded.

Autoimmune disease history or systemic immunosuppression disqualified patients. The source was CD4+ or CD8+ T cells sorted from blood, collected in a trial of the OX40 agonist ivuxolimab. The chain uses TRBV11-2 and TRBJ2-7; no clear D. This TCR was recovered from an adult with an advanced solid tumor such as melanoma, head and neck, liver or kidney cancer. This CDR3 is CASSLGKGSYEQYF. The CDR3, as DNA: TGTGCCAGCAGCTTAGGGAAGGGATCCTACGAGCAGTACTTC.